This TCR beta chain originates from a study of blood T cell repertoires in COVID-19. The wider study: Researchers got acute and convalescent COVID-19 samples from the United States, Italy and Spain. T cells, B-cell-depleted T cells, or PBMCs provided the cDNA or gDNA that served as material.

Under the authors' procedure: Counts of nucleated cells, estimated from reference gene primer amplification, were obtained. Produced via immunoSEQ multiplex PCR; TCRdb's table is partial and in-frame only. The DNA gave D and trimming, while V, J and clone size come from that table. This sample has 150,000 to 200,000 clones, with more than 75% found just once. Germline CDR1 and CDR2: LGHDT and YNNKEL (reference sequence). The CDR3 sequence is 15 residues long. With 4 bases clipped from V and 4 bases from J, the junction kept 4 bases outside the gene matches. The source of this sequence is a man between 65 and 80 years old with acute or convalescent COVID-19. What was sequenced was peripheral blood. V is TRBV3-1 (or the pseudogene TRBV3-2) and J is TRBJ2-3, with 11 bases lining up with TRBD2. The CDR3: CASSPLTSGADTQYF. The CDR3 bases are TGTGCCAGCAGCCCCCTGACTAGCGGGGCAGATACGCAGTATTTT.